This entry lists 16 T cell receptor beta chains sequenced from one sample in a study of early T cells in non-severe SARS-CoV-2 infection. One entry per CDR3 protein, called by TCRdb with MiXCR from the 5' RACE reads. The sample shows tens of thousands of distinct CDR3 sequences, 5.9% of them seen only once. This specimen was whole blood, taken at baseline. The receptors here all came from an adult who was a healthcare worker with PCR-confirmed SARS-CoV-2 infection or an uninfected control (not recorded which).

There are a few counts of this clonotype. The chain is built from TRBV5-6 and TRBJ2-7; perhaps TRBD1 as D (6 bases). Trimming shortened V by 5 bases and J by 12 bases, and 24 bases separated the two germline ends. CDR1 is SGHDT and CDR2 is YYEEEE in the germline V gene. There are 14 residues in the CDR3. CDR3 in DNA: TGTGCCAGCAGGAGGACAGCCACTTCGACATCATGGTACTTC. This codes for CASRRTATSTSWYF.

This clonotype turned up a few times. The chain recombines TRBV19 with TRBJ1-2; unclear D gene. This CDR3 is 12 amino acids long. Trimming took off 7 bases at V and 8 bases at J, with 14 bases between the two ends. The germline V gene encodes CDR1 LNHDA and CDR2 SQIVND (reference sequence). The CDR3 is CASTIGYWGYTF. The CDR3 DNA is TGTGCCAGTACCATCGGATACTGGGGCTACACCTTC.

This clonotype has at least ten counts. The J gene is TRBJ2-1, the V gene TRBV7-2, with D uncertain. CDR3 length equals 14 residues. Germline V gives CDR1 SGHTA, CDR2 FQGNSA. The V end was cut by 1 base, the J end by 4 bases, with 8 bases between. The CDR3 sequence: CASSLGLTYNEQFF. In DNA, the CDR3 is TGTGCCAGCAGCTTAGGTTTAACTTACAATGAGCAGTTCTTC.

This clonotype was counted many times. The chain employs TRBV20-1 and TRBJ2-1; 8 bases align to TRBD2. Germline loops: CDR1 DFQATT, CDR2 SNEGSKA (reference sequence). With 3 bases clipped from V and 7 bases from J, the junction kept 14 bases outside the gene matches. The CDR3 sequence is 16 residues long. CDR3 bases: TGCAGTGCTAGGACCTTTGGGCTAGCGGGTGGAAATGAGCAGTTCTTC. Translating it yields CSARTFGLAGGNEQFF.

This clonotype was seen many times. The J gene is TRBJ2-2, the V gene TRBV6-6; 7 positions agree with TRBD1. V lost 8 bases to trimming and J lost 1 base; unmatched junction nucleotides: 7. CDR3 size: 15 residues. Germline values: CDR1 MNHNY, CDR2 SVGAGI (reference sequence). CDR3 DNA: TGTGCCAGCTCAAGGACAGGTCGGAACACCGGGGAGCTGTTTTTT. Its translation is CASSRTGRNTGELFF.

This clonotype was counted at least ten times. V and J are TRBV18 and TRBJ2-7; possible D gene TRBD1, 7 bases. The ends were cut back, 4 bases at V and 5 bases at J, with 18 bases in the middle. Germline lookup yields CDR1 KGHSH and CDR2 LQKENI. The CDR3 has 15 amino acids. The chain's CDR3 is CASSRPGGRHNEQYF. As DNA, the CDR3 is TGTGCCAGCTCACGCCCAGGGGGGCGGCACAACGAGCAGTACTTC. Drawing the rest from reference TRBV18 and TRBJ2-7, the complete variable domain is NAGVMQNPRHLVRRRGQEARLRCSPMKGHSHVYWYRQLPEEGLKFMVYLQKENIIDESGMPKERFSAEFPKEGPSILRIQQVVRGDSAAYFCASSRPGGRHNEQYFGPGTRLTVT.

This rearrangement joins TRBV20-1 to TRBJ2-2; no definite D call. There are 13 residues in the CDR3. Germline V CDR1 and CDR2: DFQATT, SNEGSKA (reference sequence). V was shortened by 0 bases and J by 7 bases, with 9 bases between the two germline ends. CDR3: CSARDNGFGELFF. DNA of the CDR3: TGCAGTGCTAGAGACAACGGATTCGGGGAGCTGTTTTTT.

This clonotype was picked up many times. This rearrangement joins TRBV7-8 to TRBJ2-1; 10 bases line up with TRBD2. V lost 1 base and J lost 8; bases outside the gene matches: 5. Per germline, CDR1 SGHVS and CDR2 FQNEAQ. The CDR3 is 15 residues long. The CDR3 reads CASSLGASGRDEQFF. The CDR3 DNA sequence: TGTGCCAGCAGCTTAGGCGCTAGCGGGAGAGATGAGCAGTTCTTC.

This clonotype has ten or more counts. J is TRBJ2-1 and V is TRBV4-1; D not certain. Germline CDR1 reads MGHRA; CDR2 reads YSYEKL. V shed 4 bases and J shed 7 bases, with 17 bases lying between them. The CDR3 loop spans 15 amino acids. DNA of the CDR3: TGCGCCAGCAGCCGCACGGGTAGGGTGGAAAATGAGCAGTTCTTC. Translated, it gives CASSRTGRVENEQFF.

In this sample, this clonotype turned up many times. The V call is TRBV6-5, the J call TRBJ1-2; D is perhaps TRBD1 (5 bases). Trimming took off 5 bases at V and 4 bases at J, with 8 bases between the two ends. The CDR3 covers 12 residues. Germline loops: CDR1 MNHEY, CDR2 SVGAGI. The CDR3 is CASSTGLYGYTF. The CDR3 region has the DNA TGTGCCAGCAGTACGGGACTCTATGGCTACACCTTC.

This clonotype was seen only a few times. V usage is TRBV6-6 and J usage is TRBJ2-1; a possible D gene is TRBD2 (5 bases). The CDR3 is made up of 16 amino acids. V shed 5 bases and J shed 6 bases, with 20 bases lying between them. Germline V gene sequence: CDR1 MNHNY, CDR2 SVGAGI (reference sequence). Here the CDR3 DNA reads TGTGCCAGCAGTGAGTTGCGGGCTACTCTCCGCAATGAGCAGTTCTTC. Translated: CASSELRATLRNEQFF.

The CDR3 sequence is CASSGAGVIETQYF. CDR3 sequence (DNA): TGCGCCAGCAGTGGAGCGGGAGTAATCGAGACCCAGTACTTC. The chain carries TRBV10-1 and TRBJ2-5; 8 nucleotides agree with TRBD2. The CDR3 is 14 amino acids. V trimming: 4 bases; J trimming: 5 bases; junction bases outside the gene matches: 6. Per the germline V gene, CDR1 is WNHNN and CDR2 is SYGVQD (reference sequence).

V usage is TRBV6-6 and J usage is TRBJ1-2, with D possibly matching TRBD1 (5 bases). The CDR3 is made up of 17 amino acids. Germline loops: CDR1 MNHNY, CDR2 SVGAGI (reference sequence). V lost 4 bases, J lost 0 bases, and 18 bases lay in between. The CDR3 region has the DNA TGTGCCAGCAGTTTCACGACTGAGACAGCATCTAACTATGGCTACACCTTC. Its translation: CASSFTTETASNYGYTF.

The genes are TRBV5-5 and TRBJ2-7; 9 bases match TRBD1. Trimming took 0 bases from V and 3 from J; bases not matched to a gene: 4. This CDR3 spans 15 amino acids. Germline-derived CDR1 and CDR2 are SGHKS and YYEKEE (reference sequence). The CDR3 DNA sequence: TGTGCCAGCAGCTTGGAAGGGACAGGGAACTACGAGCAGTACTTC. This encodes CASSLEGTGNYEQYF.

This clonotype was detected many times. This rearrangement joins TRBV7-6 to TRBJ1-1; 10 bases agree with TRBD1. Trimming cost V 0 bases and J 2 bases; bases outside gene matches: 6. From germline, CDR1 is SGHVS and CDR2 FNYEAQ. CDR3 size: 17 residues. The CDR3 DNA reads TGTGCCAGCAGCTTAGCGCGGACAGGGGGTCTCAACACTGAAGCTTTCTTT. Translating gives CASSLARTGGLNTEAFF.

This clonotype has more than one count but fewer than ten. The chain uses TRBV7-9 and TRBJ2-3; D is ambiguous. This CDR3 spans 13 amino acids. V gave up 7 bases and J gave up 2 bases, with 10 bases separating them. CDR1 is SEHNR, CDR2 FQNEAQ, per germline (reference sequence). The CDR3 DNA is TGTGCCAGCACCACATTGCCCACAGATACGCAGTATTTT. As protein: CASTTLPTDTQYF.